The rows below give T cell receptor beta chains drawn from one sample of a study. From the 5' RACE reads, TCRdb called clonotypes with MiXCR, one entry per CDR3 protein. Found here are under 45,000 distinct CDR3 sequences, about 32% of them singletons; the top ten hold about 4%. The sample comprised tumor-infiltrating memory CD4+ T cells sorted from the breast tumor. All receptors come from a female donor with breast cancer. The CDR3 runs from the conserved cysteine through the conserved F or W. Fields, in order: V gene, J gene, CDR3 protein.

>TRBV27|TRBJ2-7
CASSFRTDLGEQYF
>TRBV18|TRBJ2-5
CASSPPGQETQYF
>TRBV5-1|TRBJ1-2
CASSLRDGSYGYTF
>TRBV4-3|TRBJ1-1
CASSQDGGTGGAYTEAFF
>TRBV12-3/TRBV12-4|TRBJ1-1
CASSAPGLRPEAFF
>TRBV3-1|TRBJ2-5
CASSRMVGRDGETQYF
>TRBV20-1|TRBJ1-1
CSAIWVVNTEAFF
>TRBV20-1|TRBJ2-5
CSPQGYEKETQYF
>TRBV13|TRBJ2-2
CASSVLTSGVSTGEPFF
>TRBV9|TRBJ1-4
CASSTGINEKLFF
>TRBV12-3/TRBV12-4|TRBJ2-4
CASSRTGGAKNIQYF
>TRBV24-1|TRBJ2-2
CATSNFGTGANTGELFF
>TRBV6-5|TRBJ1-1
CASSYAMNTEAFF
>TRBV12-3/TRBV12-4|TRBJ2-5
CASRNLKNQETQYF